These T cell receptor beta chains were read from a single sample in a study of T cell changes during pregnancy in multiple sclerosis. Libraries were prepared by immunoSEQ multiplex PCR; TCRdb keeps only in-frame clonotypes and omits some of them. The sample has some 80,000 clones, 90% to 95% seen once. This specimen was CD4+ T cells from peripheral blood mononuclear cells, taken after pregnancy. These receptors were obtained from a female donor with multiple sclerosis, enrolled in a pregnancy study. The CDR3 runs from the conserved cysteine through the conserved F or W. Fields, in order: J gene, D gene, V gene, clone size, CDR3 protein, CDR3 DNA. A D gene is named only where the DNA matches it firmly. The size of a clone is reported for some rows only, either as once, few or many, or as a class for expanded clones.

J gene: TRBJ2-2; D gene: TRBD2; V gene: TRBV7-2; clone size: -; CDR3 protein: CASSLATSGRTKAGELFF; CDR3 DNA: TGTGCCAGCAGCTTAGCAACTAGCGGGAGGACGAAGGCCGGGGAGCTGTTTTTT
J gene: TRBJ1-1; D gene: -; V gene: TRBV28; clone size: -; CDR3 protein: CASSSQGPGNTEAFF; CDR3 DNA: TGTGCCAGCAGTTCACAGGGCCCAGGGAACACTGAAGCTTTCTTT
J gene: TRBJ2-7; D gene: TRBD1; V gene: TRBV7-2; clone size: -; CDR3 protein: CASSSLGTVGLMEQYF; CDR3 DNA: TGTGCCAGCAGCTCCCTAGGGACAGTCGGGTTGATGGAGCAGTACTTC
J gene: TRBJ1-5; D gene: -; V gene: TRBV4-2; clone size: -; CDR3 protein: CASSRDSGAASNQPQHF; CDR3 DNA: TGTGCCAGCAGCCGAGATTCAGGGGCAGCGAGCAATCAGCCCCAGCATTTT
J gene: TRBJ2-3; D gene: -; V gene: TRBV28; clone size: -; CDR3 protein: CASSLEGATQYF; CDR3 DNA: TGTGCCAGCAGTTTGGAGGGGGCCACGCAGTATTTT
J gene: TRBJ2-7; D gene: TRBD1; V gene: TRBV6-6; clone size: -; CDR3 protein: CASSAPRGEQYF; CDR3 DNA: TGTGCCAGCAGTGCCCCCAGGGGGGAGCAGTACTTC
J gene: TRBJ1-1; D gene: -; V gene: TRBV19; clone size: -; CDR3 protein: CASSPPGGPNTEAFF; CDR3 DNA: TGTGCCAGTAGTCCCCCGGGCGGGCCCAACACTGAAGCTTTCTTT
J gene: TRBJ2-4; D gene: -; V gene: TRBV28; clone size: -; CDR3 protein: CASSSRGAAKNIQYF; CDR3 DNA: TGTGCCAGCAGTTCCAGGGGGGCGGCCAAAAACATTCAGTACTTC
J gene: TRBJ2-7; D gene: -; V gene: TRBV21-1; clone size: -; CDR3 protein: CASSSRDREYEQYF; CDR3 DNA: TGTGCCAGCAGCAGCCGGGACAGGGAATACGAGCAGTACTTC
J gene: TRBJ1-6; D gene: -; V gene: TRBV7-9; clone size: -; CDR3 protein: CASSPDNSPLHF; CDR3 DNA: TGTGCCAGCAGCCCAGATAATTCACCCCTCCACTTT
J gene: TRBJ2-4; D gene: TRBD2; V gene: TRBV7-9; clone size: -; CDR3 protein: CASSWGGGRTDIQYF; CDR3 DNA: TGTGCCAGCAGCTGGGGGGGCGGGAGGACGGACATTCAGTACTTC
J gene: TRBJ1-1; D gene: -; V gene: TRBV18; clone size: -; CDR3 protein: CASSPDRQGWIMNTEAFF; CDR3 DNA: TGTGCCAGCTCACCGGATAGGCAGGGCTGGATTATGAACACTGAAGCTTTCTTT
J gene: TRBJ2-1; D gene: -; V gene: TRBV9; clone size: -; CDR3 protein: CASSVQGQSYNEQFF; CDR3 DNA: TGTGCCAGCAGCGTACAGGGTCAAAGCTACAATGAGCAGTTCTTC
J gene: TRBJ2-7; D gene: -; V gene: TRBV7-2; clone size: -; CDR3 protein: CASSFRETALAPYF; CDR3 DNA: TGTGCCAGCAGCTTCAGGGAAACGGCCCTCGCGCCGTACTTC
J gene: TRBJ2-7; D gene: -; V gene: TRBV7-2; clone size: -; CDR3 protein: CASSLFAGVPTYEQYF; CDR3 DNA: TGTGCCAGCAGCCTATTCGCAGGGGTCCCTACCTACGAGCAGTACTTC
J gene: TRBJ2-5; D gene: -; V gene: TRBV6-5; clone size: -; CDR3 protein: CASRQGSAGSQYF; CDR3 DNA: TGTGCCAGCAGGCAGGGATCCGCGGGAAGCCAGTACTTC
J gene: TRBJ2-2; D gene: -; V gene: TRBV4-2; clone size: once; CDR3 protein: CASSQEGVAAGELFF; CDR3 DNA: TGTGCCAGCAGCCAAGAGGGTGTAGCTGCCGGGGAGCTGTTTTTT
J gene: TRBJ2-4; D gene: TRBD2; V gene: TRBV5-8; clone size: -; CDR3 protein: CASSSGTSGRLLAKNIQYF; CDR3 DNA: TGTGCCAGCAGCTCAGGGACTAGCGGGCGGTTGCTAGCCAAAAACATTCAGTACTTC
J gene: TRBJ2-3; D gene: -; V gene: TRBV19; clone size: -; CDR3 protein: CASSGTASRTDTQYF; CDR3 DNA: TGTGCCAGTAGTGGGACTGCCTCTCGCACAGATACGCAGTATTTT
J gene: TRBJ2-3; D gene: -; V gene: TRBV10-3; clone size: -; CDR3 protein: CAISLQENTDTQYF; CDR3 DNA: TGTGCCATCAGCTTACAGGAGAACACAGATACGCAGTATTTT
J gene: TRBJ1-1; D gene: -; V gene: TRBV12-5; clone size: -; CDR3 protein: CASGLVGADSFF; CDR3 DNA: TGTGCTAGTGGTTTGGTTGGCGCCGACTCTTTCTTT
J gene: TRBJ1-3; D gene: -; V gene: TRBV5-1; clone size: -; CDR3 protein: CASSLGQTTGNTIYF; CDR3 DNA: TGCGCCAGCAGCCTTGGACAGACAACTGGAAACACCATATATTTT
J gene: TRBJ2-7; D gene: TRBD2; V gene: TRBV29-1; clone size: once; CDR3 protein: CSAARPSGRVGSYEQYF; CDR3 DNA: TGCAGCGCCGCACGGCCTAGCGGGAGGGTCGGCTCCTACGAGCAGTACTTC
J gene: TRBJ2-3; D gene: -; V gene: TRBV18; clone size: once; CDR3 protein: CASSPTGQGTDTQYF; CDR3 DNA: TGTGCCAGCTCACCCACGGGACAAGGCACAGATACGCAGTATTTT
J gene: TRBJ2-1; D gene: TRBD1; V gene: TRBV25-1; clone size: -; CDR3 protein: CASSARQGSNEQFF; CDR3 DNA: TGTGCCAGCAGTGCCCGACAGGGGTCCAATGAGCAGTTCTTC
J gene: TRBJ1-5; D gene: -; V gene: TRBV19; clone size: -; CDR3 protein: CASSTTLGAQSYQPQHF; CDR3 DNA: TGTGCCAGTAGTACCACGCTGGGGGCACAGAGTTATCAGCCCCAGCATTTT
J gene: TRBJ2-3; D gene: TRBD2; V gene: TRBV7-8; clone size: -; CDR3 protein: CASSQGDRGWASGRTSTDTQYF; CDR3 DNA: TGTGCCAGCAGCCAAGGAGATAGAGGGTGGGCTAGCGGGAGGACTAGCACAGATACGCAGTATTTT
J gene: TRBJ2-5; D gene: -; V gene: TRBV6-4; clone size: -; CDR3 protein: CASRGGDRRGETQYF; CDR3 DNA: TGTGCCAGCAGGGGTGGCGATAGGAGGGGAGAGACCCAGTACTTC
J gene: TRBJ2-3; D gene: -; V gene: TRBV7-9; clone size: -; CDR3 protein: CASSSGSRRADTQYF; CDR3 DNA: TGTGCCAGCAGCTCCGGCAGCAGACGGGCAGATACGCAGTATTTT
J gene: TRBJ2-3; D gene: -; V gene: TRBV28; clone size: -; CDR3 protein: CASSLAGYGLDTQYF; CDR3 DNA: TGTGCCAGCAGTTTGGCCGGATACGGGTTAGATACGCAGTATTTT
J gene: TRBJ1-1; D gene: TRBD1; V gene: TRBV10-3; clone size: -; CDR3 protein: CAIEGPTVGTGKMNTEAFF; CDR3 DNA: TGTGCCATCGAGGGGCCGACAGTCGGGACAGGAAAGATGAACACTGAAGCTTTCTTT
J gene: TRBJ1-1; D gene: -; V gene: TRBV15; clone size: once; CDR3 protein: CATSRDYGQRNTEAFF; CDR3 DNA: TGTGCCACCAGCAGAGATTACGGACAGAGGAACACTGAAGCTTTCTTT
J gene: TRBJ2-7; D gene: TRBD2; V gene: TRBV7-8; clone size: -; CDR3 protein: CASSSGTSGIPYEQYF; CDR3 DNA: TGTGCCAGCAGCTCGGGGACTAGCGGGATTCCCTACGAGCAGTACTTC
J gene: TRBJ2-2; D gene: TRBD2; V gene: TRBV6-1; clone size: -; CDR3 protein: CASSDLLASGELFF; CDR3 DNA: TGTGCCAGCAGTGACTTACTAGCGTCCGGGGAGCTGTTTTTT
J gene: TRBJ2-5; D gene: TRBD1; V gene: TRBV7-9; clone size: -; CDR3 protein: CASSSAGTGKQYF; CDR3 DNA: TGTGCCAGCAGCTCGGCAGGGACAGGGAAGCAGTACTTC
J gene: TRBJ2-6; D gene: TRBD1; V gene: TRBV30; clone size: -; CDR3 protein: CAHGSGTGLNLGANVLTF; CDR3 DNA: TGTGCCCACGGGTCCGGGACAGGGCTTAATCTAGGGGCCAACGTCCTGACTTTC
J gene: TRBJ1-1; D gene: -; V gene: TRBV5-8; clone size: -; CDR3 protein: CASSLALQNTEAFF; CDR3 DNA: TGTGCCAGCAGCTTGGCCTTACAGAACACTGAAGCTTTCTTT
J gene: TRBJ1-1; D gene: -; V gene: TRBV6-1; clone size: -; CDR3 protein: CATWDQGLYSTEAFF; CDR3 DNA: TGTGCCACATGGGACCAGGGGCTCTACAGCACTGAAGCTTTCTTT
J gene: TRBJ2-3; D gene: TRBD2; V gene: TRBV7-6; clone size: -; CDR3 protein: CASSLGTSGTDTQYF; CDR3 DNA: TGTGCCAGCAGCTTGGGGACTAGCGGCACAGATACGCAGTATTTT
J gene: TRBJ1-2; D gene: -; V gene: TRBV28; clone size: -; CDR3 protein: CASSPPPGNGYTF; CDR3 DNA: TGTGCCAGCAGTCCCCCCCCCGGGAATGGCTACACCTTC
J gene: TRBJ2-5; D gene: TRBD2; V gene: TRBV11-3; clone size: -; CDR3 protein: CASSLTSGRGETQYF; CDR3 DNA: TGTGCCAGCAGCTTGACTAGCGGGAGGGGAGAGACCCAGTACTTC
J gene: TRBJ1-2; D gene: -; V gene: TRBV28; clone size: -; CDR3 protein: CASTPARAGGYTF; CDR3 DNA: TGTGCCAGCACCCCGGCCCGGGCGGGGGGCTACACCTTC
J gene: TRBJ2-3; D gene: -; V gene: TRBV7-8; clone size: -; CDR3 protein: CASSLARENTQYF; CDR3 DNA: TGTGCCAGCAGCTTAGCGCGCGAGAATACGCAGTATTTT
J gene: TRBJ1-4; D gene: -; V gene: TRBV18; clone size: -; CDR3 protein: CASSPLATNEKLFF; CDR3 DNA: TGTGCCAGCTCACCCCTCGCAACTAATGAAAAACTGTTTTTT
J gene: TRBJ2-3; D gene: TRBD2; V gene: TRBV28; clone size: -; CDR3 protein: CASSLLAGDDTQYF; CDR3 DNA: TGTGCCAGCAGTTTACTAGCGGGAGATGATACGCAGTATTTT
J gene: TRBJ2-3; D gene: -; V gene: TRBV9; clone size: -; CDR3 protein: CASSALPRDTQYF; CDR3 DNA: TGTGCCAGCAGCGCCCTACCGCGAGATACGCAGTATTTT